This T cell receptor (beta chain) was observed in a study of coeliac disease. Details on this clone: Its specificity is unknown.

Study results and caveats: Most TRB amino acid sequences occurred in only one sample.

The germline gives CDR1 SGHTA, CDR2 FQGTGA. The length of the CDR3 is 17 residues. J gave up 3 bases and V 5 bases, and 7 bases lay outside the gene matches. Clones were read by immunoSEQ multiplex PCR, and TCRdb kept only the in-frame ones, dropping some. Found here are over 3,500 clones, roughly 60% of them singletons; the top ten hold more than 15%. The sequence was obtained from a human donor with active celiac disease. The chain links TRBV7-3 to TRBJ2-1; 13 bases agree with TRBD2. Sequenced input: intraepithelial lymphocytes from the gut. The CDR3 DNA reads as TGTGCCAGCAGCCGGACTAGCGGGAGAAAAGTCTACAATGAGCAGTTCTTC. Amino acids: CASSRTSGRKVYNEQFF.